This T cell receptor (beta chain) originates from a study of response to subunit inactivated influenza vaccine. Comment on this clonotype: Antigen: not known.

Study-wide points: There was a suggestion from the authors that each seasonal influenza vaccination recruits few new T cells.

The CDR3 loop spans 11 amino acids. Trimming took 5 bases from V and 8 from J, leaving 7 bases between them. Germline V gene sequence: CDR1 SGHTA, CDR2 FQGTGA. TCRdb re-analysed the RT-PCR reads in MiXCR, keeping a single row per CDR3 protein. The sample shows about 480,000 distinct CDR3 sequences, roughly 9.7% of them seen only once. The sample in question was PBMCs from blood, obtained 35 to 45 days after vaccination. The receptor was isolated from a man over 45 who received an inactivated influenza vaccine. This sequence joins TRBV7-3 and TRBJ2-1; weak D call: TRBD1 (5 bases). In DNA form, the CDR3 reads TGTGCCAGCAGCAAGGGGTATGAGCAGTTCTTC. It yields the protein CASSKGYEQFF.